This T cell receptor (beta chain) was identified during a study of cytomegalovirus exposure and HLA in healthy donors. Amplification used 60 Vbeta primers and 13 Jbeta primers. TCRdb keeps only in-frame clones here, not all; method: immunoSEQ multiplex PCR. The sample carries 60,000 to 90,000 clones, 60% to 70% recorded once. V lost 5 bases to trimming and J lost 0 bases, with 13 bases between them. CDR1 is LNHDA, CDR2 SQIVND, per germline (reference sequence). There are 15 residues in the CDR3. The chain couples TRBV19 to TRBJ1-2; D unclear. What was sequenced was PBMCs. The sequence was collected from a man aged 35 to 55 in good health and CMV-seropositive. The CDR3 bases are TGTGCCAGTAGTGAGGCATCTCCTACTAACTATGGCTACACCTTC. It yields the protein CASSEASPTNYGYTF.